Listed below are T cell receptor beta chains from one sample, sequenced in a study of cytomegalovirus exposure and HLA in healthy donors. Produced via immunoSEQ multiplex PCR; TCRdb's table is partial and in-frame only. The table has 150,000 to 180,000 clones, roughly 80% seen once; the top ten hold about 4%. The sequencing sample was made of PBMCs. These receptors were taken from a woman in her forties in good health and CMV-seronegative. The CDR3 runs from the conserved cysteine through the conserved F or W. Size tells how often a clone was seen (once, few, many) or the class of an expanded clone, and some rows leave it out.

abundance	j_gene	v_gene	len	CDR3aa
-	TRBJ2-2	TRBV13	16	CASSVGQGERTGELFF
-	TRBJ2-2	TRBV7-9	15	CASSLNRANTGELFF
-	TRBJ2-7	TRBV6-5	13	CATRQGTSYEQYF
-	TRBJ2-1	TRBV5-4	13	CASSKTGHDEQFF
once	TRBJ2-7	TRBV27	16	CASSPQGLAQTYEQYF
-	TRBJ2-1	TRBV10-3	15	CAISDSDWGGTEQFF
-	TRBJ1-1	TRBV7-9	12	CSSSLGRNQAFF
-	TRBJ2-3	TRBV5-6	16	CASSLGGAVPTDTQYF
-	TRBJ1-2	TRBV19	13	CASSGLLDSGYTF
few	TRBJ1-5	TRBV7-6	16	CASSLRAVGGNQPQHF